Each of the 15 T cell receptor beta chains below was sequenced from the same sample in a study of blood T cell repertoires in COVID-19. The data were produced by immunoSEQ multiplex PCR, yet TCRdb's version contains in-frame clones alone and is incomplete. This table holds around 300,000 clones, approximately 90% found once. Sequenced input: peripheral blood. The source is a woman aged 50 to 65 with COVID-19, enrolled during active disease.

The CDR3 nucleotides are TGCAGCGTTGGTGGCTCAACTAATGAAAAACTGTTTTTT. This gives the protein CSVGGSTNEKLFF. V usage is TRBV29-1 and J usage is TRBJ1-4; D gene unclear. Looked up from germline, CDR1 is SQVTM and CDR2 is ANQGSEA. Trimming removed 4 bases at V and 0 bases at J, with 6 bases between. CDR3 length: 13 amino acids.

V and J are TRBV29-1 and TRBJ1-1; D perhaps matches TRBD1 (5 bases). CDR3 length: 14 amino acids. CDR1 and CDR2 from the germline V gene are SQVTM and ANQGSEA. Trimming removed 2 bases at V and 1 base at J, with 11 bases between. As DNA, the CDR3 is TGCAGCGTTGAATTGCTACAGGAGAACACTGAAGCTTTCTTT. Encoded protein: CSVELLQENTEAFF.

The V and J genes are TRBV4-1 and TRBJ2-1; D may be TRBD1 (5 bases). Trimming shortened V by 3 bases and J by 4 bases, and 16 bases separated the two germline ends. Germline CDR1 MGHRA, CDR2 YSYEKL. This CDR3 has 16 amino acids. Here the CDR3 reads CASSQPAKGRYNEQFF. The CDR3 DNA sequence: TGCGCCAGCAGCCAGCCTGCGAAGGGGCGGTACAATGAGCAGTTCTTC.

V is TRBV19 and J is TRBJ1-1, with 7 bases lining up with TRBD1. Trimming at V came to 7 bases and at J to 6 bases, leaving 11 bases not matched to a gene. The CDR3 is 14 amino acids. Germline V gene data show CDR1 as LNHDA and CDR2 as SQIVND (reference sequence). The CDR3 loop is CASTSFRDSPEAFF. In DNA form, the CDR3 reads TGTGCCAGTACTTCCTTCCGGGACAGCCCTGAAGCTTTCTTT. Complete variable domain (other parts from reference TRBV19 and TRBJ1-1): DGGITQSPKYLFRKEGQNVTLSCEQNLNHDAMYWYRQDPGQGLRLIYYSQIVNDFQKGDIAEGYSVSREKKESFPLTVTSAQKNPTAFYLCASTSFRDSPEAFFGQGTRLTVV.

The V gene is TRBV5-1, the J gene TRBJ2-1; the match to TRBD2 covers 9 bases. Germline CDR1 SGHRS, CDR2 YFSETQ. This CDR3 contains 15 residues. Germline trimming cut 2 bases from V and 6 bases from J; bases unmatched to any gene: 6. The CDR3 here is CASSFLAGYPNEQFF. The CDR3 DNA reads TGCGCCAGCAGCTTTCTAGCGGGATACCCCAATGAGCAGTTCTTC. Based on the CDR3 plus reference TRBV5-1 and TRBJ2-1, the full variable domain is KAGVTQTPRYLIKTRGQQVTLSCSPISGHRSVSWYQQTPGQGLQFLFEYFSETQRNKGNFPGRFSGRQFSNSRSEMNVSTLELGDSALYLCASSFLAGYPNEQFFGPGTRLTVL.

The rearrangement links TRBV6-6 to TRBJ2-7, with 10 bases fitting TRBD2. Unmatched junction bases numbered 2, after V lost 5 bases and J lost 1 base. The CDR3 runs to 14 residues. Germline CDR1 reads MNHNY; CDR2 reads SVGAGI (reference sequence). CDR3 bases: TGTGCCAGCAGTAAAGCGGGAGGGTCCTACGAGCAGTACTTC. Translation: CASSKAGGSYEQYF.

V gene TRBV19 combines with J gene TRBJ2-2, with 9 positions matching TRBD2. The germline CDR1 and CDR2 sequences are LNHDA and SQIVND (reference sequence). V lost 3 bases to trimming and J lost 8 bases; unmatched junction nucleotides: 13. This CDR3 spans 17 amino acids. The CDR3 sequence is CASSIAGGTSIAGELFF. The CDR3 nucleotides read TGTGCCAGTAGTATTGCGGGGGGGACTAGCATAGCTGGGGAGCTGTTTTTT.

This clone turned up a few times. The rearrangement joins TRBV4-1 to TRBJ1-2; D not resolved. CDR1 is MGHRA, CDR2 YSYEKL, per germline. The CDR3 contains 13 residues. Trimming took 0 bases from V and 3 from J, leaving 5 bases between them. CDR3 in DNA: TGCGCCAGCAGCCAAGATCAGTACTATGGCTACACCTTC. It encodes CASSQDQYYGYTF.

J is TRBJ1-4 and V is TRBV30; the D gene is possibly TRBD1 (6 bases). The CDR3 spans 10 residues. The ends were cut back, 5 bases at V and 8 bases at J, with 6 bases in the middle. CDR1 and CDR2 from the germline V gene are GTSNPN and SVGIG (reference sequence). Here the CDR3 DNA reads TGTGCCTGGGGACAGGAAAAACTGTTTTTT. This sequence encodes CAWGQEKLFF.

V usage is TRBV6-5 and J usage is TRBJ1-5, with 10 bases that match TRBD1. CDR1 MNHEY and CDR2 SVGAGI come from the germline V gene. The CDR3 contains 15 residues. V shed 6 bases, J shed 5 bases, and the junction held 7 bases outside the gene matches. The CDR3 is CASRPGTGEHQPQHF. The CDR3 DNA sequence: TGTGCCAGCAGGCCCGGGACAGGGGAACATCAGCCCCAGCATTTT.

This chain joins TRBV29-1 and TRBJ2-1; 11 positions agree with TRBD2. The CDR3 loop spans 15 amino acids. The J segment lost 4 bases and the V segment lost 6 bases, leaving 8 bases of the junction unmatched. Looked up from germline, CDR1 is SQVTM and CDR2 is ANQGSEA. The CDR3 here is CSVPIAGGIYNEQFF. CDR3 DNA sequence: TGCAGCGTCCCCATAGCGGGAGGGATTTACAATGAGCAGTTCTTC.

The V gene is TRBV5-1, the J gene TRBJ2-3, with 7 bases identical to TRBD1. Germline CDR1 is SGHRS and CDR2 is YFSETQ. The CDR3 extends over 14 amino acids. The ends lost 4 bases at V and 5 bases at J; junction bases unmatched: 7. The CDR3 bases are TGCGCCAGCAGCCCCTATGCAGGGGGAGATACGCAGTATTTT. This encodes CASSPYAGGDTQYF.

In its sample, this clone was seen once. J is TRBJ1-1 and V is TRBV11-3; TRBD1 agrees at 7 bases. The CDR3 has 15 amino acids. Trimming took 4 bases from V and 0 from J; bases not matched to a gene: 5. Germline CDR1 reads SGHNT; CDR2 reads YENEEA. The CDR3 nucleotides read TGTGCCAGCAGCTCCCGACAGGGTTTGAACACTGAAGCTTTCTTT. It yields the protein CASSSRQGLNTEAFF. The variable domain in full, completed from reference TRBV11-3 and TRBJ1-1, reads EAGVVQSPRYKIIEKKQPVAFWCNPISGHNTLYWYLQNLGQGPELLIRYENEEAVDDSQLPKDRFSAERLKGVDSTLKIQPAELGDSAVYLCASSSRQGLNTEAFFGQGTRLTVV.

This chain joins TRBV6-1 and TRBJ1-3; 9 positions match TRBD1. This CDR3 region has 14 residues. Per germline, CDR1 MNHNS and CDR2 SASEGT. The ends lost 6 bases at V and 7 bases at J; junction bases unmatched: 7. For the CDR3, the DNA is TGTGCCAGCAGAACAGGGGACAGGGCGAACACCATATATTTT. It is translated as CASRTGDRANTIYF.

The chain has TRBV18 and TRBJ2-5; weak D call: TRBD2 (6 bases). This CDR3 has 15 amino acids. Trimming cost V 3 bases and J 4 bases, with 15 bases left between them. Germline CDR1 reads KGHSH; CDR2 reads LQKENI. The CDR3 protein is CASSPGTRARETQYF. The CDR3 coding sequence is TGTGCCAGCTCACCCGGGACTCGGGCAAGAGAGACCCAGTACTTC.